These T cell receptor beta chains were read from a single sample in a study of T cells after yellow fever vaccination. From the 5' RACE reads, TCRdb called clonotypes with MiXCR, one entry per CDR3 protein. The sample contains approximately 170,000 distinct CDR3 sequences, approximately 10% of which appear only once. The material sequenced was CD8+ T cells sorted from PBMCs, taken 15 days after the yellow fever booster vaccination. The receptors were gathered from a man aged 18-30 years who received the YFV17D yellow fever vaccine. Both conserved end residues are trimmed from each CDR3. Each record gives: V gene, CDR3 protein.

TRBV4-2,ASRLGPGELF
TRBV11-2,ASSLAIGGVYNEQF
TRBV4-1,ASATGAWGDYEQY
TRBV7-9,ASSPHPQRGGADTQY
TRBV9,ASSVVDQSSYNEQF
TRBV6-2/TRBV6-3,ASSIGTDAQETQY
TRBV7-9,ASSLMKETQY
TRBV11-2,ATNPGQGDEQF
TRBV5-1,ASSLEDSQETQY
TRBV13,ASSPLLETQY
TRBV7-9,ASSQLGSWPSRETQY
TRBV20-1,SARDDSSYEQY
TRBV20-1,SARGRDSQTSTDTQY
TRBV9,ASSVFGGADVAF
TRBV7-2,ASSQGQFDGTQY
TRBV6-1,ASSDLAGAAAYEQY
TRBV20-1,SASGGPGNQPQH
TRBV29-1,SGGGTGAPQETQY
TRBV27,ASSLSQVHIQY
TRBV7-9,ASSSLAGGPNTQY
TRBV27,ASSLLLRSDTQY
TRBV7-9,ASSQTTSSYNEQF
TRBV9,ASSPGRGWSEAF
TRBV4-1,ASSQVLDRRRDPQH
TRBV21-1,ASSKPGEDSTSGELF
TRBV14,ASSRLVDYGYT
TRBV5-8,ASSWTGF
TRBV2,ASSEAISPETQY
TRBV29-1,SVGRAAGYT
TRBV11-2,ASSLFAPRGTQY
TRBV5-4,ASSLRLTDTQY
TRBV7-6,ASSLGTGRELF
TRBV12-3/TRBV12-4,ASSLGLTNTGELF
TRBV20-1,SARGRAPSYNEQF
TRBV10-3,AISEVGNTEAF
TRBV14,ASSQALSGSETQY
TRBV6-2/TRBV6-3,ASSWRLGTGMLY
TRBV7-9,ASSLRVKNTEAF
TRBV5-5,ASSLPGGQETQY
TRBV20-1,SARSSGGDTDTQY
TRBV3-1,ASSQWNAGVLQDTQY
TRBV4-3,ASSQVVRQGLINTEAF
TRBV9,ASSAGSGQNYGYT